This T cell receptor (beta chain) was sequenced during a study of OX40 agonist ivuxolimab in advanced cancers. As for the study in general: Ivuxolimab, an agonistic anti-OX40 (CD134) antibody, was given to patients.

With 5 bases clipped from V and 8 bases from J, the junction kept 8 bases outside the gene matches. The germline CDR1 and CDR2 sequences are MDHEN and SYDVKM. This CDR3 comprises 13 residues. Assay: immunoSEQ multiplex PCR; the TCRdb copy retains only in-frame clones and omits some. The repertoire holds more than 75,000 clones, with approximately 91% as singletons. Blood sampling was done at baseline, cycle 4 day 1, and cycle 7 day 1. Here the sequenced sample was CD4+ or CD8+ T cells sorted from blood, taken in a trial of the OX40 agonist ivuxolimab. The chain has TRBV28 and TRBJ1-2; 7 positions agree with TRBD1. This TCR was recovered from an adult with an advanced solid tumor such as melanoma, head and neck, liver or kidney cancer. The CDR3 DNA reads as TGTGCCAGCAGTGGACAGGAGGGTCGCGGCTACACCTTC. Translating it yields CASSGQEGRGYTF.